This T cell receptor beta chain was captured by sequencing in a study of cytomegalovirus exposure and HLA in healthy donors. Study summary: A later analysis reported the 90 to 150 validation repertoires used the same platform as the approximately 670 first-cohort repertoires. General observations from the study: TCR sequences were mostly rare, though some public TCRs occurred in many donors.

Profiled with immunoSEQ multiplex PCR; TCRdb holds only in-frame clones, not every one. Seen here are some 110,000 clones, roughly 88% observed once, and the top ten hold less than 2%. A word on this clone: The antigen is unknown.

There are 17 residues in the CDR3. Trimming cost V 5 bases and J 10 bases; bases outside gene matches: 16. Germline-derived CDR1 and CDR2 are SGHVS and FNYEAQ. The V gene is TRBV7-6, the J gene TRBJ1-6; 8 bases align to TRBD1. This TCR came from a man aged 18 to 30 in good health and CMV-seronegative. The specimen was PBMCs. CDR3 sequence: CASSAVAQGARGSPLHF. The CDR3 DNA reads TGTGCCAGCAGCGCGGTCGCCCAGGGGGCAAGAGGATCACCCCTCCACTTT.